This TCR beta chain was sequenced during a study of blood T cell repertoires in COVID-19. Whole-study context: COVID-19 samples collected from the United States, Italy and Spain covered acute and convalescent phases. Nucleic acid was either cDNA or gDNA, and it came from T cells, B-cell-depleted T cells, or PBMCs.

The CDR3 length is 13 residues. V gave up 8 bases and J gave up 1 base; unmatched junction bases: 4. In the authors' workflow: Quantification of nucleated cells was approximated via reference gene primer amplification. Assay: immunoSEQ multiplex PCR; the TCRdb copy retains only in-frame clones and omits some. V, J and clone size are taken as reported in that table, and D and trimming were inferred from the DNA itself. This sample has about 120,000 clones; roughly 85% occur once, and the top ten carry about 2.2%. The chain uses TRBV12-3 or TRBV12-4 and TRBJ1-1, with 7 bases matching TRBD1. This sequence originates from a young man with acute or convalescent COVID-19. Material: peripheral blood. The CDR3 bases are TGTGCCAGCGTGACAGGGACGAACACTGAAGCTTTCTTT. Residues: CASVTGTNTEAFF.